This is a list of T cell receptor beta chains from one sample in a study of spatial heterogeneity in lung cancer. TCRdb reprocessed the 5' RACE reads via MiXCR and lists one record per CDR3 protein. The data show 2,000 or so distinct CDR3 sequences, roughly a quarter seen once. Sequences were derived from normal lung tissue next to the tumor, sampled at surgery. Receptors were obtained from a male donor with early-stage non-small cell lung cancer. Both conserved end residues are part of each CDR3. The order of the fields is V gene, D gene, clone size, J gene, CDR3 DNA, CDR3 protein. D genes are given only for firm matches. Clone size is stated in some rows and not others, as once, few, many or a class when expanded.

TRBV7-9,TRBD2,-,TRBJ2-5,TGTGCCAGCGCGACTAGCGGAGAGACCCAGTACTTC,CASATSGETQYF
TRBV7-9,-,-,TRBJ1-2,TGTGCCAGCAGCATTACAGGAGTGAACTATGGCTACACCTTC,CASSITGVNYGYTF
TRBV20-1,-,once,TRBJ2-5,TGCAGTGCTAGAGATCTTTGGAAGGAGACCCAGTACTTC,CSARDLWKETQYF
TRBV20-1,-,-,TRBJ2-5,TGCAGTGCTAGCGGGGGGCCGCCGGTTCAAGAGACCCAGTACTTC,CSASGGPPVQETQYF
TRBV18,TRBD1,-,TRBJ2-7,TGTGCCAGCTCCTGGGGTTTCAGGGGGCTGTACGAGCAGTACTTC,CASSWGFRGLYEQYF
TRBV10-3,-,large,TRBJ1-5,TGTGCCATCAGTGAGTCGACTCCGGGGGCCCAGCATTTT,CAISESTPGAQHF
TRBV18,TRBD1,many,TRBJ1-1,TGTGCCAGCTCACCGGGACAGGGGGCGTTTCACACTGAAGCTTTCTTT,CASSPGQGAFHTEAFF
TRBV27,-,-,TRBJ2-3,TGTGCCAGCATTCTCACAGGTTCTAGCACAGATACGCAGTATTTT,CASILTGSSTDTQYF
TRBV11-2,TRBD2,few,TRBJ2-1,TGTGCCAGCAGCTTAGATCTTCGGGGGAGGGCGTTTTCTGGTGAGCAGTTCTTC,CASSLDLRGRAFSGEQFF
TRBV7-8,TRBD2,-,TRBJ2-1,TGTGCCACCTGGAGCGGGAGCGCCTACAATGAGCAGTTCTTC,CATWSGSAYNEQFF
TRBV9,TRBD1,-,TRBJ2-1,TGTGCCAGCAGCGTAGGACAGGGGTTATGGGATGAGCAGTTCTTC,CASSVGQGLWDEQFF
TRBV5-1,TRBD1,few,TRBJ2-5,TGCGCCAGCAGCTTGGCAGACAGGGAAGAGACCCAGTACTTC,CASSLADREETQYF
TRBV4-1,TRBD1,large,TRBJ1-1,TGCGCCAGCATGCTACAGGGGAATGAGGACACTGAAGCTTTCTTT,CASMLQGNEDTEAFF
TRBV4-3,-,-,TRBJ2-3,TGCGCCAGCAACACAGATACGCAGTATTTT,CASNTDTQYF
TRBV7-3,-,medium-sized,TRBJ2-7,TGTGCCAGCAGCTTATCTAGCTCCTACGAGCAGTACTTC,CASSLSSSYEQYF
TRBV30,-,few,TRBJ2-1,TGTGCCTGGAGTCTTGGCGCCTCCTACAATGAGCAGTTCTTC,CAWSLGASYNEQFF
TRBV5-1,-,-,TRBJ2-1,TGCGCCAGCAGCTCCGACCCCGACCCGTGGGGCTCGCATGGAAACAATGAGCAGTTCTTC,CASSSDPDPWGSHGNNEQFF
TRBV6-2/TRBV6-3,TRBD1,-,TRBJ2-2,TGTGCCAGCAGTAATGGACAGGCTGCCACCGGGGAGCTGTTTTTT,CASSNGQAATGELFF
TRBV7-9,TRBD1,few,TRBJ2-5,TGTGCCAGCAGCTTAGGGACAGGGGATTTGGAGACCCAGTACTTC,CASSLGTGDLETQYF
TRBV5-3,-,-,TRBJ2-1,TGTGCCAGAAGCTCTGGTGGGAGACAGGAGGTGGTTGAGCAGTTCTTC,CARSSGGRQEVVEQFF
TRBV20-1,TRBD1,-,TRBJ2-5,TGCAGTGCTGGACAGGGAGGAGAGACCCAGTACTTC,CSAGQGGETQYF
TRBV6-2/TRBV6-3,-,-,TRBJ1-5,TGTGCCAGCAGTTACCCACAGCCCCAGCATTTT,CASSYPQPQHF
TRBV29-1,-,few,TRBJ1-3,TGCAGCGCTGGACCCAGCTCTGGAAACACCATATATTTT,CSAGPSSGNTIYF
TRBV7-8,-,large,TRBJ2-5,TGTGCCAGCAGCTTAGGGTCGTGGGGGACGCCGGCCCAGTACTTC,CASSLGSWGTPAQYF
TRBV11-1,TRBD2,-,TRBJ2-4,TGTGCCAGCAGCCCTGGGGACGGCGGGGGGAGAAACATTCAGTACTTC,CASSPGDGGGRNIQYF
TRBV29-1,-,-,TRBJ2-5,TGCAGCGTTGTGGAAGGCGCCGGTATGGGGACCCAGTACTTC,CSVVEGAGMGTQYF
TRBV5-4,-,large,TRBJ2-3,TGTGCCAGCAGCTTCTACAGGTTGGGCACAGATACGCAGTATTTT,CASSFYRLGTDTQYF
TRBV28,-,medium-sized,TRBJ2-3,TGTGCCAGCAGTTTATTTGAAGGGGACGGGACAGATACGCAGTATTTT,CASSLFEGDGTDTQYF
TRBV5-1,-,few,TRBJ1-4,TGCGCCAGCAGCTTGACGGACGGAGCTGAAAAACTGTTTTTT,CASSLTDGAEKLFF
TRBV18,-,-,TRBJ2-7,TGTGCCAGCTCACCTGGCTTGGCTGGCGAGCAGTACTTC,CASSPGLAGEQYF
TRBV18,-,-,TRBJ2-7,TGTGCCAGCTCACCACCGGAAGGCTACGAGCAGTACTTC,CASSPPEGYEQYF